This T cell receptor (beta chain) was sequenced during a study of cytomegalovirus exposure and HLA in healthy donors. Overall study results and limits: Reports described diagnosis of cytomegalovirus status by the classifier as highly specific and sensitive. Most likely, a cluster of highly shared sequence variants arose as a sequencing artifact. A previous analysis found most TCR beta V segments productive roughly 87% or roughly 30% of the time. While the bulk of TCR sequences proved rare, some public TCRs turned up in many donors.

Primers: 60 Vbeta forward and 13 Jbeta reverse. Sequencing used immunoSEQ multiplex PCR; TCRdb keeps in-frame clones, though not all of them. This sample has approximately 190,000 clones, with approximately 84% found just once. After removal of 5 bases from V and 5 bases from J, the junction contained 6 bases not matched to a gene. Germline V lookup: CDR1 SNHLY, CDR2 FYNNEI. CDR3 length: 14 residues. Regarding this clone: Its matching antigen is unknown.

The sequence was collected from a woman between 45 and 60 years old in good health and CMV-seropositive. This chain joins TRBV2 and TRBJ2-3; TRBD2 matches 8 bases. The specimen was PBMCs. The CDR3 DNA reads TGTGCCAGCAGTCAACGGACTAGCCGAGATACGCAGTATTTT. Protein sequence: CASSQRTSRDTQYF.